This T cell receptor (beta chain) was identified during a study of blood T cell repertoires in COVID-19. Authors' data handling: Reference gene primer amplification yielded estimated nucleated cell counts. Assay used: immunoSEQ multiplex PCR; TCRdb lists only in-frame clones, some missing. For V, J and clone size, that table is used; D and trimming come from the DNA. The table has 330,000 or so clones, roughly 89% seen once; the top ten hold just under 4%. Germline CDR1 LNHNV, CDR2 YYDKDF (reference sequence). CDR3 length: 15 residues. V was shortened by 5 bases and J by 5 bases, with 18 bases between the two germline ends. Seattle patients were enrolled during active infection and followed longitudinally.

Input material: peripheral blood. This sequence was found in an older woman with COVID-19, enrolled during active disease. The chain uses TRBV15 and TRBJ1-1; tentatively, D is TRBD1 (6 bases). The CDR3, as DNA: TGTGCCACCAGCGTGGGGGGGGCTCTGTATACTGAAGCTTTCTTT. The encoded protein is CATSVGGALYTEAFF.